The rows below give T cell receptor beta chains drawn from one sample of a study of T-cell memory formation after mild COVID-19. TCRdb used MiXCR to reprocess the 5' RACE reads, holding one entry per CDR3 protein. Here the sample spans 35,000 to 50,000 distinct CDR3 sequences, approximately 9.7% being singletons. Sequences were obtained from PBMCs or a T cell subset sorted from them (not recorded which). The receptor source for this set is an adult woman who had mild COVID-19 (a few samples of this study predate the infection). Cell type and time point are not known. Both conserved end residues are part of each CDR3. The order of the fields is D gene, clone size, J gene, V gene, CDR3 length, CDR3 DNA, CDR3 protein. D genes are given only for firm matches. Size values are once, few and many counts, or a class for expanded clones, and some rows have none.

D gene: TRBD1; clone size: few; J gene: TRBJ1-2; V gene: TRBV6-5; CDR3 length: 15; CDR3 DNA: TGTGCCAGCAGTTATCACCAGGGGGCTATGCGGGGCTACACCTTC; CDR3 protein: CASSYHQGAMRGYTF
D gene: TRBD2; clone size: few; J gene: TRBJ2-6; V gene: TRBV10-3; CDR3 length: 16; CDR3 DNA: TGTGCCATAGGGACTAGCGGGAAGGCTGGGGCCAACGTCCTGACTTTC; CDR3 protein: CAIGTSGKAGANVLTF
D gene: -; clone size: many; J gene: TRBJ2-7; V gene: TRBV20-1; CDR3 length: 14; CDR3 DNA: TGCAGTGCTATAATTCCAGGTGGGACTTACGAGCAGTACTTC; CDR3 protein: CSAIIPGGTYEQYF
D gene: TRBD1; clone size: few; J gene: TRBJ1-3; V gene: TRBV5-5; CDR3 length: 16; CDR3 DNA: TGTGCCAGCAGCCCACGGGACAGCTCTCTAGGTCACACCATATATTTT; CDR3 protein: CASSPRDSSLGHTIYF
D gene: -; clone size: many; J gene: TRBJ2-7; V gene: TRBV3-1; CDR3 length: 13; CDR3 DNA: TGTGCCAGCAGCCAAGATGTAGAGGGAAGGCAGTACTTC; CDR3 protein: CASSQDVEGRQYF
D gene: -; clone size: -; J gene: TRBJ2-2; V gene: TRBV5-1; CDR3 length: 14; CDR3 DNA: TGCGCCAGCAGCTTGACCAGATCCGGAGGGGAGCTGATTTTT; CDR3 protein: CASSLTRSGGELIF
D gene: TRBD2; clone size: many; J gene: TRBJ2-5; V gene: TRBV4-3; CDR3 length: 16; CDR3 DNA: TGCGCCAGCAGCCGAGGACGGACTAGCGGGAGCGAGACCCAGTACTTC; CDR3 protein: CASSRGRTSGSETQYF
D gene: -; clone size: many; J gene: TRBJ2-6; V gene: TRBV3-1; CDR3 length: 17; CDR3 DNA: TGTGCCAGCACCGACGGACAGCGACACTCTGGGGCCAACGTCCTGACTTTC; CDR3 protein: CASTDGQRHSGANVLTF
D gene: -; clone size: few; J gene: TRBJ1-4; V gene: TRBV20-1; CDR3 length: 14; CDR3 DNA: TGCAGTGCTAGAGATTCCGGGGCCCCTGAAAAACTGTTTTTT; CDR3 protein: CSARDSGAPEKLFF
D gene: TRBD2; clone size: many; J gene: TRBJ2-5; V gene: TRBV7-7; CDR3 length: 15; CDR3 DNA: TGTGCCAGCAGCGTAAGCCCTAGCGGCCAAGAGACCCAGTACTTC; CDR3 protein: CASSVSPSGQETQYF
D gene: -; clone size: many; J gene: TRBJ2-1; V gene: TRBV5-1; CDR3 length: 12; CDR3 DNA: TGCGCCAGCAGGTTGGGACTCCGGGAGCAGTTCTTC; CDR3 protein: CASRLGLREQFF
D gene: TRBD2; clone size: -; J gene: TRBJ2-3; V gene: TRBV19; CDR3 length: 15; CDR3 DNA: TGTGCCAGTAGTATGAATAGCGGGGGCACAGATACGCAGTATTTT; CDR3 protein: CASSMNSGGTDTQYF
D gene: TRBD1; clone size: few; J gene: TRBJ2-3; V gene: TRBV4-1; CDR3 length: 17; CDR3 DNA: TGCGCCAGCAGCCAAGATTTCGGACAGGGTCCCGCAGATACGCAGTATTTT; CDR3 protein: CASSQDFGQGPADTQYF
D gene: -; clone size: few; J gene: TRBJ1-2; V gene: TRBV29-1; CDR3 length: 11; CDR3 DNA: TGCAGCGTTGAACGTAGAAGGAGCTACACCTTC; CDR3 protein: CSVERRRSYTF
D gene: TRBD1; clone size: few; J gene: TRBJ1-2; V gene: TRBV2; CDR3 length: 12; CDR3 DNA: TGTGCCAGCAGGGGACAGGGTTATGGCTACACCTTC; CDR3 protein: CASRGQGYGYTF
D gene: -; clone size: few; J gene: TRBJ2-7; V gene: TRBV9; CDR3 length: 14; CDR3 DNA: TGTGCCAGCAGCGTCGGGACCACGGCCTACGAGCAGTACTTC; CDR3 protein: CASSVGTTAYEQYF
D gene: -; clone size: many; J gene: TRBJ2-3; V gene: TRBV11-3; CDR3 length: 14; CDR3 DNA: TGTGCCAGCATGGGGGGGGCCCCTACAGATACGCAGTATTTT; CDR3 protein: CASMGGAPTDTQYF
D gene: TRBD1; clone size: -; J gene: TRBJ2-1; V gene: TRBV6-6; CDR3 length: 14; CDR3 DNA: TGTGCCAGCAGGAGGGACAGGGATTCCAATGAGCAGTTCTTC; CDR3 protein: CASRRDRDSNEQFF
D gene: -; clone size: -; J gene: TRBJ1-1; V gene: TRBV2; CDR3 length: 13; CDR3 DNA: TGTGCCAGCAGTGACAATTGGGGGACTGAAGCTTTCTTT; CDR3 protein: CASSDNWGTEAFF
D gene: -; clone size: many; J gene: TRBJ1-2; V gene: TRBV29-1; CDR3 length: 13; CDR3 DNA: TGCAGCGTTGAACAGCCAGCACTTGGGGGCTACACCTTC; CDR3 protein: CSVEQPALGGYTF
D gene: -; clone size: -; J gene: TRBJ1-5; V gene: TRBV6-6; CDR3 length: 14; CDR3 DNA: TGTGCCAGCTTGAGGGGGGGTAGCAATCAGCCCCAGCATTTT; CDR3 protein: CASLRGGSNQPQHF
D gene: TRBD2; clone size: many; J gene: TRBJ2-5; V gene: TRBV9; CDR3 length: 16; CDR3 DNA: TGTGCCAGCAGCGTAGGGGGAGCGGGGCGGGGAGAGACCCAGTACTTC; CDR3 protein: CASSVGGAGRGETQYF
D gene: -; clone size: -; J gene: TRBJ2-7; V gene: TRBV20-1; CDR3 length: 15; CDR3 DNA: TGCAGTGCTAGAGGGAATAGGACAGTAGCCTACGAGCAGTACTTC; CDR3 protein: CSARGNRTVAYEQYF
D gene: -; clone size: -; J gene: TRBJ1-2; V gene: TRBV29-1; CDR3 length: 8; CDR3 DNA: TGCAGCGTTGCTGGCTACACCTTC; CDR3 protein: CSVAGYTF
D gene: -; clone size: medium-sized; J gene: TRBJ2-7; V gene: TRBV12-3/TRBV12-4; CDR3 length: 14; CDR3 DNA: TGTGCCAGCAGTTTAGAGAGGGGGAGCTACGAGCAGTACTTC; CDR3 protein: CASSLERGSYEQYF
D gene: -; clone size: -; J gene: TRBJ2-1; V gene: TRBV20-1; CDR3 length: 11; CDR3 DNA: TGCAGGGGAGCCTCGGGGGATGAGCAGTTCTTC; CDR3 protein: CRGASGDEQFF
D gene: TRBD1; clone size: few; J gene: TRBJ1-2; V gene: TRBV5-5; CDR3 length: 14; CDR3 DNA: TGTGCCAGCAGCTTGGCCACGACAGGGAGGGGCTACACCTTC; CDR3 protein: CASSLATTGRGYTF
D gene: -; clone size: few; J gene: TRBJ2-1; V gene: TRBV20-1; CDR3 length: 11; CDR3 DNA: TGCAGTGCTCACCGACAATTGGAGCAGTTCTTC; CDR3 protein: CSAHRQLEQFF
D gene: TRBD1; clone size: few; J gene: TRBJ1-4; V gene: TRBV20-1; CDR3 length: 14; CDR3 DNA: TGCAGTGCTGAGAGGACAGGGTATGGTGAAAAACTGTTTTTT; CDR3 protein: CSAERTGYGEKLFF
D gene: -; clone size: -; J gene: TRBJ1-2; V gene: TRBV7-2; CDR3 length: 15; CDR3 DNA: TGTGCCAGCAGCTTAGATCCTTTGCCAGGGGTTGGCTACACCTTC; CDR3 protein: CASSLDPLPGVGYTF
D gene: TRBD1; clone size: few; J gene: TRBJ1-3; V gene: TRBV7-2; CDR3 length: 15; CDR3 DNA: TGTGCCAGCAGCCCCCGGACAGGGACTGGAAACACCATATATTTT; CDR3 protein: CASSPRTGTGNTIYF
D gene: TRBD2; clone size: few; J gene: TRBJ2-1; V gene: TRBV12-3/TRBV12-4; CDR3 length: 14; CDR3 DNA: TGTGCCAGCAAAAGCGGGAGCTCCTACAATGAGCAGTTCTTC; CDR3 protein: CASKSGSSYNEQFF
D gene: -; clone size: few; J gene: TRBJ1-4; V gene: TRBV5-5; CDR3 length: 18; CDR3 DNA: TGTGCCAGCAGCTTGGGGCCCGGAGGCGCAGGGCGTACAGAAAAACTGTTTTTT; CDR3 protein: CASSLGPGGAGRTEKLFF
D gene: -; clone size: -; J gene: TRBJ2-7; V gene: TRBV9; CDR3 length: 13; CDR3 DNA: TGTGCCAGCAGCGTAGAGGGTAGCGGAACACAGTACTTC; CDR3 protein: CASSVEGSGTQYF
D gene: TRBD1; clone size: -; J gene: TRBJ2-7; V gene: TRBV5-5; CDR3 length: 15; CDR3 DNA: TGTGCCAGCAGCTTCGGACCGGACAGGTCCTACGAGCAGTACTTC; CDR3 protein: CASSFGPDRSYEQYF
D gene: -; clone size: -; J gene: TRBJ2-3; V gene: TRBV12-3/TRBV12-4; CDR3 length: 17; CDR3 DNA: TGTGCCAGCAGTGAAAATCCGGGACAAAAGGGCCCAGATACGCAGTATTTT; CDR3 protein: CASSENPGQKGPDTQYF
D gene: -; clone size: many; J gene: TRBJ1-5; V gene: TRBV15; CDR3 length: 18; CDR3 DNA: TGTGCCACCACTCAAGTGGGACACCTCCGTGTCGGCGACAAGCCCCAGCATTTT; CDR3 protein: CATTQVGHLRVGDKPQHF